These 25 T cell receptor beta chains originate from one sample sequenced in a study of technical replicates of blood from several donors. The data were produced by immunoSEQ multiplex PCR, yet TCRdb's version contains in-frame clones alone and is incomplete. There are roughly 56,000 clones in the sample; about 87% occur only once, and about 5.2% lies in the top ten. The sequenced material came from PBMCs. These receptors were obtained from a human donor in good health. Some clones in this sample may be carry-over from other donors' samples.

This chain links TRBV7-3 with TRBJ1-6, with D perhaps matching TRBD1 (5 bases). Trimming stripped 6 bases from V and 10 bases from J, with 13 bases between. Germline CDR1 is SGHTA and CDR2 is FQGTGA. The CDR3 spans 13 residues. The CDR3 reads CASSTNQGSPLHF. The CDR3 region has the DNA TGTGCCAGCAGTACAAATCAGGGATCACCCCTCCACTTT.

This chain links TRBV28 with TRBJ2-7; TRBD1 matches at 7 bases. The CDR3 has 14 amino acids. Losses at the gene ends were 6 bases for V and 2 bases for J; bases not matched to a gene: 7. The germline CDR1 and CDR2 sequences are MDHEN and SYDVKM. CDR3 sequence (DNA): TGTGCCAGCAGGCACAGGGGCAAGACCTACGAGCAGTACTTC. Amino acid sequence: CASRHRGKTYEQYF.

This sequence joins TRBV19 and TRBJ2-3; 12 bases fit TRBD2. In germline, CDR1 is LNHDA, CDR2 SQIVND (reference sequence). This CDR3 is built from 19 residues. V lost 9 bases, J lost 8 bases, and 24 bases stayed unmatched. CDR3 DNA sequence: TGTGCCAGATGTTCCGGGACTAGCGGGTACCTTACTAAAGGAGGTACGCAGTATTTT. Translating gives CARCSGTSGYLTKGGTQYF.

V and J are TRBV2 and TRBJ2-1; TRBD2 aligns across 10 bases. The CDR3 totals 14 residues. CDR1 and CDR2 (germline): SNHLY, FYNNEI. Trimming took 6 bases from V and 6 from J; bases not matched to a gene: 5. CDR3 in amino acids: CASRLSGGANEQFF. DNA for the CDR3: TGTGCCAGCAGGTTGAGCGGGGGGGCCAATGAGCAGTTCTTC.

This clone was observed once. The chain links TRBV5-1 to TRBJ2-1; no clear D. The CDR3 is 12 amino acids. Germline V CDR1 and CDR2: SGHRS, YFSETQ. Trimming left V 4 bases short and J 7 bases short, with 9 bases between. The CDR3 loop is CASSRGENEQFF. CDR3 coding DNA: TGCGCCAGCAGCCGTGGAGAGAATGAGCAGTTCTTC.

V usage is TRBV5-4 and J usage is TRBJ2-3; D perhaps matches TRBD1 (5 bases). Looked up from germline, CDR1 is SGHNT and CDR2 is YYREEE (reference sequence). Trimming removed 2 bases from V and 1 base from J, with 8 bases in between. This CDR3 is 14 amino acids long. The CDR3 sequence is CASSFLGRTDTQYF. As DNA, the CDR3 is TGTGCCAGCAGCTTTTTGGGGCGCACAGATACGCAGTATTTT.

CDR3 sequence reads: CASRRKGLEETQYF. CDR3 bases: TGTGCCAGCAGAAGGAAAGGACTAGAAGAGACCCAGTACTTC. V and J are TRBV6-5 and TRBJ2-5; 7 nucleotides line up with TRBD2. With V trimmed by 6 bases and J by 3 bases, 7 bases remained unmatched. Germline CDR1 and CDR2: MNHEY and SVGAGI. The CDR3 consists of 14 residues.

With respect to this clone: Other DNA sequences in the sample encode the same CDR3. This chain joins TRBV7-3 and TRBJ2-2; D remains unclear. The CDR3 is 14 amino acids. The germline CDR1 and CDR2 sequences are SGHTA and FQGTGA. Trimming shortened V by 1 base and J by 1 base, and 4 bases separated the two germline ends. The CDR3 is CASSLIQNTGELFF. The CDR3 nucleotides read TGTGCCAGCAGCTTAATCCAGAACACCGGGGAGCTGTTTTTT. Full variable domain (rest looked up from reference TRBV7-3 and TRBJ2-2): GAGVSQTPSNKVTEKGKYVELRCDPISGHTALYWYRQSLGQGPEFLIYFQGTGAADDSGLPNDRFFAVRPEGSVSTLKIQRTERGDSAVYLCASSLIQNTGELFFGEGSRLTVL.

The chain is built from TRBV5-1 and TRBJ2-1, with 9 bases aligning to TRBD1. The CDR3 totals 13 residues. V lost 4 bases and J lost 5; bases outside the gene matches: 1. Germline CDR1 is SGHRS and CDR2 is YFSETQ. CDR3 residues: CASSRTGDNEQFF. The CDR3 nucleotides read TGCGCCAGCAGCAGGACAGGGGACAATGAGCAGTTCTTC.

This chain links TRBV7-9 with TRBJ1-3; 9 bases match TRBD1. The CDR3 has 18 residues. The germline V gene encodes CDR1 SEHNR and CDR2 FQNEAQ (reference sequence). Losses at the gene ends were 5 bases for V and 0 bases for J; bases not matched to a gene: 11. The CDR3 DNA follows: TGTGCCAGCAGCCCCAGTCCCGGGACAGGGAGCTCTGGAAACACCATATATTTT. This codes for CASSPSPGTGSSGNTIYF.

The chain combines TRBV30 with TRBJ2-1; D is perhaps TRBD2 (6 bases). This CDR3 region has 11 residues. Germline CDR1 is GTSNPN and CDR2 is SVGIG (reference sequence). Deletions cut 3 bases from V and 11 bases from J, with 11 bases between. The CDR3, as DNA: TGTGCCTGGAGAAAGAGCGGGCAGCAGTTCTTC. Translated: CAWRKSGQQFF.

The rearrangement links TRBV7-2 to TRBJ1-5; 8 nucleotides match TRBD1. J was trimmed by 3 bases and V by 5 bases; bases with no gene match: 6. Germline V lookup: CDR1 SGHTA, CDR2 FQGNSA. CDR3 size: 15 residues. The CDR3 DNA is TGTGCCAGCAGCCAAGGGACAGGATACAATCAGCCCCAGCATTTT. Translation gives CASSQGTGYNQPQHF.

This chain uses TRBV5-1 with TRBJ1-6; the D is unclear. V was trimmed by 0 bases and J by 8 bases, leaving 12 bases between them. Looked up from germline, CDR1 is SGHRS and CDR2 is YFSETQ. There are 15 residues in the CDR3. CDR3 sequence (DNA): TGCGCCAGCAGCTTGGCCGGTCAGGCCTATTCACCCCTCCACTTT. This sequence encodes CASSLAGQAYSPLHF.

Only a few counts were recorded for this clone. The chain couples TRBV7-2 to TRBJ2-2; D may be TRBD2 (6 bases). The CDR3 covers 15 residues. Germline CDR1 and CDR2: SGHTA and FQGNSA. Trimming took off 3 bases at V and 6 bases at J, with 14 bases between the two ends. CDR3 DNA: TGTGCCAGCAGCTTTTGGGACTTCCTGCCCGGGGAGCTGTTTTTT. Translating it yields CASSFWDFLPGELFF.

J is TRBJ1-1 and V is TRBV5-8; 8 bases align to TRBD1. Looked up from germline, CDR1 is SGHTS and CDR2 is YDEGEE. V shed 4 bases, J shed 5 bases, and the junction held 10 bases outside the gene matches. The CDR3 extends over 15 amino acids. CDR3 sequence: CASSGLDRVGTEAFF. The CDR3 coding sequence is TGTGCCAGCAGCGGGCTGGACAGGGTTGGGACTGAAGCTTTCTTT.

CDR3 loop: CASSFFMGANEQFF. The CDR3 DNA is TGTGCCAGCAGCTTCTTTATGGGGGCCAATGAGCAGTTCTTC. The chain has TRBV7-2 and TRBJ2-1; D possibly corresponds to TRBD1 (6 bases). CDR1 and CDR2 (germline): SGHTA, FQGNSA. CDR3 length: 14 amino acids. V lost 3 bases, J lost 6 bases, and 12 bases lay in between.

The V and J genes are TRBV4-2 and TRBJ2-7, with TRBD2 matching 8 bases. CDR3 length equals 16 residues. Germline CDR1 reads LGHNA; CDR2 reads YNFKEQ. The V segment lost 2 bases and the J segment 1 base; nucleotides outside the gene matches: 7. The CDR3 nucleotides are TGTGCCAGCAGCCAACCCGGGGGGGGGCCATCCTACGAGCAGTACTTC. Residues: CASSQPGGGPSYEQYF.

The chain couples TRBV7-9 to TRBJ2-7, with 7 nucleotides matching TRBD2. The junction had 4 bases not matched to a gene; V was cut back by 0 bases and J by 2 bases. CDR3 length: 15 residues. Germline V gene data show CDR1 as SEHNR and CDR2 as FQNEAQ (reference sequence). In DNA form, the CDR3 reads TGTGCCAGCAGCTTAGCGGCGGGGGAAACCTACGAGCAGTACTTC. Its protein product is CASSLAAGETYEQYF. The variable domain in full, completed from reference TRBV7-9 and TRBJ2-7, reads DTGVSQNPRHKITKRGQNVTFRCDPISEHNRLYWYRQTLGQGPEFLTYFQNEAQLEKSRLLSDRFSAERPKGSFSTLEIQRTEQGDSAMYLCASSLAAGETYEQYFGPGTRLTVT.

The V gene is TRBV7-9, the J gene TRBJ1-2, with a tentative D call TRBD1 (6 bases). Germline CDR1 is SEHNR and CDR2 is FQNEAQ (reference sequence). Trimming removed 6 bases at V and 8 bases at J, with 19 bases between. This CDR3 is 14 amino acids long. The chain's CDR3 is CASSVGAGANGYTF. The CDR3 nucleotides read TGTGCCAGCAGTGTAGGCGCAGGGGCGAACGGCTACACCTTC.

CDR3 sequence reads: CASSRLAGGPGDLNEQFF. The DNA for the CDR3 is TGTGCCAGCAGCAGACTAGCGGGAGGGCCGGGGGACCTCAATGAGCAGTTCTTC. This chain links TRBV7-6 with TRBJ2-1; 14 bases align to TRBD2. Unmatched junction bases numbered 12, after V lost 5 bases and J lost 6 bases. CDR1 and CDR2 (germline): SGHVS, FNYEAQ. The CDR3 spans 18 residues.

The chain couples TRBV11-2 to TRBJ2-7; 9 nucleotides align to TRBD1. Germline assignment: CDR1 SGHAT and CDR2 FQNNGV. The CDR3 length is 13 residues. The J segment lost 6 bases and the V segment lost 3 bases, leaving 3 bases of the junction unmatched. The DNA for the CDR3 is TGTGCCAGCAGCTTTACAGGGGGCTCCGAGCAGTACTTC. Amino acid sequence: CASSFTGGSEQYF.

V and J are TRBV4-1 and TRBJ2-1; 8 nucleotides agree with TRBD2. V shed 4 bases and J 15 bases; nucleotides not matched to a gene: 8. Germline CDR1 MGHRA, CDR2 YSYEKL. The CDR3 consists of 12 residues. The CDR3 DNA reads as TGCGCCAGCAGCCCCAGCGGGGGCCGGTGGTTCTTC. It codes for CASSPSGGRWFF.

The chain carries TRBV7-3 and TRBJ2-7, with 9 positions matching TRBD1. Losses at the gene ends were 5 bases for V and 6 bases for J; bases not matched to a gene: 8. The CDR3 is 14 amino acids. Germline lookup yields CDR1 SGHTA and CDR2 FQGTGA. The CDR3 nucleotides read TGTGCCAGCAGCCTCGGGACAGGGCACGGCGAGCAGTACTTC. Amino acid sequence: CASSLGTGHGEQYF.

This chain joins TRBV7-3 and TRBJ2-1, with D unclear. CDR1 and CDR2 from the germline V gene are SGHTA and FQGTGA. V was clipped by 5 bases and J by 0 bases, with 8 bases between them. The CDR3 spans 14 residues. The CDR3: CASSPASSYNEQFF. CDR3 DNA sequence: TGTGCCAGCAGCCCCGCCAGCTCCTACAATGAGCAGTTCTTC.

In this sample, this clone is medium-sized. V is TRBV4-2 and J is TRBJ2-7; D unresolved. Germline CDR1 LGHNA, CDR2 YNFKEQ. Trimming cost V 1 base and J 6 bases, with 22 bases left between them. The CDR3 length is 17 residues. The CDR3 DNA reads as TGTGCCAGCAGCCAAGTGTTGTACTCGTTGAGTTATCCCGAGCAGTACTTC. Translation gives CASSQVLYSLSYPEQYF.